This TCR beta chain derives from a study of T cells in localized non-small cell lung cancer. The study, taken as a whole, reports: Uninvolved adjacent lung showed peak T cell clonality, exceeding tumor. Longer overall survival was seen with higher T cell density measured in blood.

Germline CDR1 reads SQVTM; CDR2 reads ANQGSEA. The V end lost 0 bases, the J end lost 3 bases, and 5 bases lay between the germline ends. The CDR3 has 13 residues. Data came from immunoSEQ multiplex PCR; TCRdb stores just in-frame clones and leaves some out. This repertoire shows thousands of clones, around 35% found once; its top ten account for approximately 7.1%. This clone was observed a few times. Its matching antigen is unknown. The chain has TRBV29-1 and TRBJ1-4; tentatively, D is TRBD1 (5 bases). Sequencing used normal lung tissue next to the tumor, obtained before any cancer treatment. The TCR was taken from a woman aged 35-75 years with stage I lung adenocarcinoma. In DNA form, the CDR3 reads TGCAGCGTTGAAGAAGGGGCTAATGAAAAACTGTTTTTT. Translating gives CSVEEGANEKLFF.